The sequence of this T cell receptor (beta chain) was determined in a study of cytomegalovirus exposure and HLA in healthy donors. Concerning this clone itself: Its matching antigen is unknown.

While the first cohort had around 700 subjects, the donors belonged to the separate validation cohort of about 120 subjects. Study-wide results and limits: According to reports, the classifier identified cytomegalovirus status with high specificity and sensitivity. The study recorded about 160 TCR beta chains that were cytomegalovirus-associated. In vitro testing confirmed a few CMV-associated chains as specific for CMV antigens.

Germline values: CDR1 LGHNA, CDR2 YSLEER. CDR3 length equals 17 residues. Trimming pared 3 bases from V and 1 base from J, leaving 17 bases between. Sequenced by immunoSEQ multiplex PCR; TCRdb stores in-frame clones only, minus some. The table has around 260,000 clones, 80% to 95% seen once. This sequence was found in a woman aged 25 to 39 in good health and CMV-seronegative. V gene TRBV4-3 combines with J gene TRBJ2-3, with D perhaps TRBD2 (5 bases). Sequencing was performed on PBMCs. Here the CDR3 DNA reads TGCGCCAGCAGCCAGGATCTTGTGGGGAGTGGCACAGATACGCAGTATTTT. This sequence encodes CASSQDLVGSGTDTQYF.